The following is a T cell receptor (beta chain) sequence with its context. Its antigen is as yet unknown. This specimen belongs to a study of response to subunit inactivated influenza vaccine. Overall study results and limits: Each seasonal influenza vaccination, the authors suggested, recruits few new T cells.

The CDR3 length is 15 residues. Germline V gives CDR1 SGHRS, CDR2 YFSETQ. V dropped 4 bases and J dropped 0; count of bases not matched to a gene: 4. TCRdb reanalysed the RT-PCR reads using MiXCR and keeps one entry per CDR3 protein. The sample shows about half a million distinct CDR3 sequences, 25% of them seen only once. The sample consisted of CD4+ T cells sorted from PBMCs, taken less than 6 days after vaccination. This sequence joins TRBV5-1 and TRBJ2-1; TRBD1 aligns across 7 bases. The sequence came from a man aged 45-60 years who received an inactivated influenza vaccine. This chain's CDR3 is CASSVTGNSYNEQFF. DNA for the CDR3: TGCGCCAGCAGCGTGACAGGGAACTCCTACAATGAGCAGTTCTTC.